These T cell receptor beta chains were read from a single sample in a study of neurological immune-mediated disorders. TCRdb re-called the 5' RACE reads through MiXCR, storing one row per CDR3 protein. The sample has 75,000 to 85,000 distinct CDR3 sequences, 17% seen once. Source material: PBMCs. The receptor set was obtained from a woman between 35 and 50 years old in good health. The CDR3 runs from the conserved cysteine through the conserved F or W. Each record gives: V gene, CDR3 protein.

TRBV18 CASSPLGPGNTEAFF
TRBV5-6 CASSQDDSLDEQYF
TRBV25-1 CASSAPGGVQETQYF
TRBV27 CASRSTGTDTQYF
TRBV3-1 CASSPQSGVETQYF
TRBV7-2 CASSFRHGSNTGELFF
TRBV25-1 CASSGQGREQYF
TRBV7-3 CASSPSIAGRNNEQFF
TRBV20-1 CSAINTGINYGYTF
TRBV5-5 CASSLTRGGNSPLHF
TRBV20-1 CSASPASGLQYF
TRBV5-1 CASSLGPVMNTEAFF
TRBV4-3 CASSHLPGQGYTEAFF
TRBV20-1 CSARDWGSGDLSTDTQYF
TRBV7-9 CASSSTRPSGETYNEQFF
TRBV7-2 CASSQGDTQYF
TRBV12-5 CASGWRDLGGRRNTEAFF